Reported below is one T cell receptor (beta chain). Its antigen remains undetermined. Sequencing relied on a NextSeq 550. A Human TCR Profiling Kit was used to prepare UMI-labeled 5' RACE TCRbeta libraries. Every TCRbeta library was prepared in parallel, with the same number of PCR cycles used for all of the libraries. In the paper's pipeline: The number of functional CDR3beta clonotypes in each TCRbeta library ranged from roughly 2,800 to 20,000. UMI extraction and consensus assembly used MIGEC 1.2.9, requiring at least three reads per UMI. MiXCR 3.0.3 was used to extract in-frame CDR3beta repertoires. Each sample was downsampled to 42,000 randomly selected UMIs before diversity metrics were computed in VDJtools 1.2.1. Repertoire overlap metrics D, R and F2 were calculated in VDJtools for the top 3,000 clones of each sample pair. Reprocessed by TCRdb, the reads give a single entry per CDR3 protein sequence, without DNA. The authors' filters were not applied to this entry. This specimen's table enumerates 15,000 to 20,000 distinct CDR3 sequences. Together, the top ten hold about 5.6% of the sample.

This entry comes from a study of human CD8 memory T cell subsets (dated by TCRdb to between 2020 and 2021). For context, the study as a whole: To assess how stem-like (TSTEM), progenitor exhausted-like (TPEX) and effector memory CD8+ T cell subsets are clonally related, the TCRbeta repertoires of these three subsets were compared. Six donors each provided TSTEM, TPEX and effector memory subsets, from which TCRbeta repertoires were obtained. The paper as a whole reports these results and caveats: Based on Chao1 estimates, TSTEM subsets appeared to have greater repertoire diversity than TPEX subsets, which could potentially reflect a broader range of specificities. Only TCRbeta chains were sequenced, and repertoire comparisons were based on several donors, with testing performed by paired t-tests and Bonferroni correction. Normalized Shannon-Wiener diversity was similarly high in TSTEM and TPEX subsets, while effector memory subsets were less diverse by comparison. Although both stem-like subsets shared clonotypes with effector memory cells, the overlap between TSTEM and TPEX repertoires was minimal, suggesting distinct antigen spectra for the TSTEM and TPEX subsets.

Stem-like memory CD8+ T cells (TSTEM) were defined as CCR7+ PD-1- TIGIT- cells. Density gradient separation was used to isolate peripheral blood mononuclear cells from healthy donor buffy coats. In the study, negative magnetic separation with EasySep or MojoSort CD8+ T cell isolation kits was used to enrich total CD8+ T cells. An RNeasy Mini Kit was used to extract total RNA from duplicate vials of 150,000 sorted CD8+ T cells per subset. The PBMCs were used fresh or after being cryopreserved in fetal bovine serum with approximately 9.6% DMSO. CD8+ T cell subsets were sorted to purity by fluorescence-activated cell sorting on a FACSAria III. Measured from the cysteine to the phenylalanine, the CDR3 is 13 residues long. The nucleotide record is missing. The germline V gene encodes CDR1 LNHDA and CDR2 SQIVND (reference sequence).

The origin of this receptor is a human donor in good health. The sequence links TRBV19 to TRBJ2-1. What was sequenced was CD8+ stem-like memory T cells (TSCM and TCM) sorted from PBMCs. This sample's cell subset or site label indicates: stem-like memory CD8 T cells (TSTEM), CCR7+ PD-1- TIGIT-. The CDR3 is CASSIVFYNEQFF.